These 21 T cell receptor beta chains were sequenced from one sample in a study of CD8 T cells in Susac syndrome. RNA, at about 0.45 to 1 ug, was reverse transcribed with random hexamers. TCRdb fed the immunoSEQ multiplex PCR reads into MiXCR, producing one record per CDR3 protein. Among roughly 200,000 distinct CDR3 sequences listed, 95% were seen once. Sequencing was carried out using CD4+ T cells from PBMCs. The receptors here all came from a human donor with multiple sclerosis.

This clonotype was counted a single time. The genes are TRBV6-5 and TRBJ2-5, with TRBD2 matching 9 bases. Germline values: CDR1 MNHEY, CDR2 SVGAGI. Trimming took 1 base from V and 6 from J; bases not matched to a gene: 6. The CDR3 length is 15 residues. CDR3 protein: CASSYLAGAGKTQYF. In DNA form, the CDR3 reads TGTGCCAGCAGTTACTTAGCGGGGGCCGGGAAGACCCAGTACTTC.

The chain is built from TRBV30 and TRBJ2-7; D is ambiguous. This CDR3 region has 15 residues. Trimming shortened V by 3 bases and J by 5 bases, and 20 bases separated the two germline ends. Germline-derived CDR1 and CDR2 are GTSNPN and SVGIG (reference sequence). The CDR3 region has the DNA TGTGCCTGGAGGCCCCCGGGCACCAACCTACACGAGCAGTACTTC. Translation: CAWRPPGTNLHEQYF.

Only one count was recorded for this clonotype. The rearrangement links TRBV30 to TRBJ2-7; 7 bases agree with TRBD2. The CDR3 is made up of 14 amino acids. Germline V lookup: CDR1 GTSNPN, CDR2 SVGIG (reference sequence). The V gene end was trimmed by 0 bases and the J gene end by 0 bases; junction bases not matched to a gene: 2. The CDR3, as DNA: TGTGCCTGGAGTGTTGGGGGGGACTCCTACGAGCAGTACTTC. This gives the protein CAWSVGGDSYEQYF.

This clonotype was counted a single time. The V call is TRBV7-9, the J call TRBJ2-5; TRBD2 matches 8 bases. The length of the CDR3 is 16 residues. V shed 6 bases, J shed 4 bases, and the junction held 13 bases outside the gene matches. Germline CDR1 is SEHNR and CDR2 is FQNEAQ (reference sequence). The CDR3 DNA reads TGTGCCAGCAGTTCCGTTTCCGGGACTAGAGGAGAGACCCAGTACTTC. Residues: CASSSVSGTRGETQYF.

The V call is TRBV3-1, the J call TRBJ1-6; D is possibly TRBD1 (6 bases). The CDR3 runs 12 residues. Trimming stripped 4 bases from V and 14 bases from J, with 12 bases between. Germline V gene sequence: CDR1 LGHDT, CDR2 YNNKEL (reference sequence). The CDR3 loop reads CASSPGVVALHF. Written as DNA, the CDR3 is TGTGCCAGCAGCCCAGGGGTCGTGGCCCTCCACTTT. The full variable domain, completed using reference TRBV3-1 and TRBJ1-6, is DTAVSQTPKYLVTQMGNDKSIKCEQNLGHDTMYWYKQDSKKFLKIMFSYNNKELIINETVPNRFSPKSPDKAHLNLHINSLELGDSAVYFCASSPGVVALHFGNGTRLTVT.

The CDR3 sequence: CASSSSPRAVGEQFF. The CDR3 bases are TGTGCCAGCAGCTCCTCGCCTCGGGCGGTGGGGGAGCAGTTCTTC. The genes are TRBV7-2 and TRBJ2-1; D not certain. The CDR3 spans 15 residues. Trimming left V 4 bases short and J 10 bases short, with 20 bases between. Germline lookup yields CDR1 SGHTA and CDR2 FQGNSA.

This chain connects TRBV29-1 to TRBJ2-7; D uncertain. CDR3 length: 13 residues. CDR1 SQVTM and CDR2 ANQGSEA come from the germline V gene. Trimming shortened V by 4 bases and J by 0 bases, and 10 bases separated the two germline ends. CDR3 loop: CSVGRGSSYEQYV. As DNA, the CDR3 is TGCAGCGTTGGGCGTGGAAGCTCCTACGAGCAGTACGTC.

The CDR3 is CASSTQGTGELFF. The CDR3, as DNA: TGTGCCAGCAGCACACAGGGAACCGGGGAGCTGTTTTTT. The V gene is TRBV11-3, the J gene TRBJ2-2, with D possibly TRBD1 on 6 matching bases. Germline values: CDR1 SGHNT, CDR2 YENEEA. The CDR3 extends over 13 amino acids. V dropped 5 bases and J dropped 5 bases, with 9 bases sitting between them.

The J gene is TRBJ2-7, the V gene TRBV30; D is ambiguous. CDR3 size: 13 residues. The V gene lost 0 bases and the J gene lost 2 bases, with 8 bases spanning the gap. Germline V CDR1 and CDR2: GTSNPN, SVGIG (reference sequence). The CDR3 loop reads CAWSVAPAYEQYF. CDR3 nucleotides: TGTGCCTGGAGTGTTGCCCCGGCCTACGAGCAGTACTTC.

Here the CDR3 reads CATLSPSGANVLTF. The CDR3 DNA reads TGTGCCACCCTCAGCCCCTCTGGGGCCAACGTCCTGACTTTC. The chain uses TRBV15 and TRBJ2-6; unclear D gene. This CDR3 contains 14 residues. Trimming took off 8 bases at V and 0 bases at J, with 8 bases between the two ends. Germline lookup yields CDR1 LNHNV and CDR2 YYDKDF (reference sequence). The full variable domain, rest sourced from reference TRBV15 and TRBJ2-6, is DAMVIQNPRYQVTQFGKPVTLSCSQTLNHNVMYWYQQKSSQAPKLLFHYYDKDFNNEADTPDNFQSRRPNTSFCFLDIRSPGLGDTAMYLCATLSPSGANVLTFGAGSRLTVL.

The V gene is TRBV29-1, the J gene TRBJ2-1; the match to TRBD1 covers 8 bases. V lost 7 bases and J lost 4; bases outside the gene matches: 6. The germline V gene has CDR1 SQVTM and CDR2 ANQGSEA. The CDR3 totals 13 residues. CDR3 coding DNA: TGCAGCGCCTCGGGACAGGCTTACAATGAGCAGTTCTTC. It is translated as CSASGQAYNEQFF.

This sequence joins TRBV7-9 and TRBJ2-7, with TRBD1 matching 8 bases. This CDR3 comprises 15 residues. Germline V lookup: CDR1 SEHNR, CDR2 FQNEAQ (reference sequence). V lost 1 base to trimming and J lost 3 bases; unmatched junction nucleotides: 5. This CDR3 reads CASSLVGGQDYEQYF. As DNA, the CDR3 is TGTGCCAGCAGCTTAGTGGGGGGACAGGACTACGAGCAGTACTTC.

This chain links TRBV6-5 with TRBJ2-3; D gene ambiguous. V lost 6 bases to trimming and J lost 2 bases, with 9 bases between them. Looked up from germline, CDR1 is MNHEY and CDR2 is SVGAGI. CDR3 length equals 13 residues. The CDR3 DNA reads as TGTGCCAGCAGCCAGTGGCCCACAGATACGCAGTATTTT. It codes for CASSQWPTDTQYF.

The chain is built from TRBV2 and TRBJ1-6; TRBD1 matches at 8 bases. CDR3 length: 15 amino acids. The ends lost 6 bases at V and 7 bases at J; junction bases unmatched: 8. Germline V gives CDR1 SNHLY, CDR2 FYNNEI. The CDR3 loop is CASSFDRGRNSPLHF. CDR3 coding DNA: TGTGCCAGCAGCTTTGACAGGGGACGAAATTCACCCCTCCACTTT.

There are a few counts of this clonotype. The gene calls are TRBV7-9 and TRBJ1-1; D unresolved. In germline, CDR1 is SEHNR, CDR2 FQNEAQ (reference sequence). CDR3 length: 11 residues. V lost 3 bases to trimming and J lost 5 bases, with 4 bases between them. CDR3 region: CASSLVTEAFF. In DNA, the CDR3 is TGTGCCAGCAGCTTGGTGACTGAAGCTTTCTTT.

This clonotype showed up just once. The rearrangement uses TRBV3-1 and TRBJ1-2, with D unresolved. Trimming took 5 bases from V and 0 from J, leaving 1 base between them. There are 11 residues in the CDR3. Germline CDR1 reads LGHDT; CDR2 reads YNNKEL (reference sequence). Written as DNA, the CDR3 is TGTGCCAGCAGCGCTAACTATGGCTACACCTTC. As protein: CASSANYGYTF.

This chain uses TRBV12-3 or TRBV12-4 with TRBJ1-2; D possibly corresponds to TRBD1 (5 bases). The CDR3 runs 14 residues. Trimming removed 3 bases at V and 5 bases at J, with 13 bases between. DNA for the CDR3: TGTGCCAGCAGTTTGGAGGGCAGGGTTTATGGCTACACCTTC. Its protein product is CASSLEGRVYGYTF.

The chain joins TRBV27 to TRBJ2-1; 13 positions agree with TRBD2. CDR1 and CDR2 from the germline V gene are MNHEY and SMNVEV (reference sequence). This CDR3 has 15 residues. V lost 2 bases, J lost 10 bases, and 5 bases stayed unmatched. CDR3 region: CASSLGLAGAVEQFF. The CDR3 nucleotides read TGTGCCAGCAGTTTAGGACTAGCGGGGGCCGTGGAGCAGTTCTTC.

The chain recombines TRBV2 with TRBJ2-1; the D is unclear. V lost 7 bases and J lost 9, with 19 bases in between. CDR1 is SNHLY and CDR2 is FYNNEI in the germline V gene. The CDR3 runs to 14 residues. The CDR3 region is CASTYRAQTGEQFF. CDR3 nucleotides: TGTGCCAGCACATACCGGGCTCAGACGGGTGAGCAGTTCTTC.

The sample holds one count of this clonotype. The genes are TRBV7-9 and TRBJ2-1; unclear D gene. V was cut by 5 bases and J by 8 bases, with 13 bases left in between. Germline V gene data show CDR1 as SEHNR and CDR2 as FQNEAQ (reference sequence). This CDR3 is built from 13 residues. CDR3 residues: CASSPRTVDEQFF. For the CDR3, the DNA is TGTGCCAGCAGCCCCCGGACGGTCGATGAGCAGTTCTTC. The full variable domain, completed using reference TRBV7-9 and TRBJ2-1, is DTGVSQNPRHKITKRGQNVTFRCDPISEHNRLYWYRQTLGQGPEFLTYFQNEAQLEKSRLLSDRFSAERPKGSFSTLEIQRTEQGDSAMYLCASSPRTVDEQFFGPGTRLTVL.

This chain uses TRBV29-1 with TRBJ2-3, with D perhaps TRBD2 (6 bases). V lost 5 bases and J 2 bases, leaving 20 bases between the germline ends. The CDR3 contains 16 residues. Germline lookup yields CDR1 SQVTM and CDR2 ANQGSEA. This CDR3 reads CSVISRRGSDTDTQYF. DNA of the CDR3: TGCAGCGTTATTAGCCGGCGGGGTTCAGACACAGATACGCAGTATTTT.